These T cell receptor beta chains were read from a single sample in a study of T cells in Graves' hyperthyroidism and ophthalmopathy. MiXCR, run by TCRdb on the multiplex PCR reads, gives a single entry per CDR3 protein. The sample lists about 640,000 distinct CDR3 sequences, 14% occurring once. The sequencing sample was made of blood. Receptor source: a woman aged 45-65 years with Graves' ophthalmopathy. Both conserved end residues are part of each CDR3. Fields, in order: CDR3 DNA, CDR3 protein, D gene, J gene, clone size, V gene. D genes are given only for firm matches. Clone sizes are given selectively: once, few, many, or a class where the clone is expanded.

TGTGCCAGCAGCGAGACTAGCGGGACGATAGCGGAGCAGTACTTC	CASSETSGTIAEQYF	TRBD2	TRBJ2-7	many	TRBV7-3
TGTGCCAGCAGTTACTCGGGCGGGATAACGGGCGGGGAGCTGTTTTTT	CASSYSGGITGGELFF	-	TRBJ2-2	-	TRBV6-5
TGTGCCAGCAGCTTGGGACAGACAAATCAGCCCCAGCATTTT	CASSLGQTNQPQHF	-	TRBJ1-5	many	TRBV5-5
TGTGCCACTAGACCGGGACTAGGCACAGATACGCAGTATTTT	CATRPGLGTDTQYF	TRBD2	TRBJ2-3	-	TRBV19
TGTGCCAGCAGTCCGCCGTCTAATGAAAAACTGTTTTTT	CASSPPSNEKLFF	-	TRBJ1-4	many	TRBV28
TGTGCCAGCAGCCATTTGAAGACAGGGGGAGGCACCGGGGAGCTGTTTTTT	CASSHLKTGGGTGELFF	TRBD1	TRBJ2-2	few	TRBV5-6
TGTGCCAGCAATCAACAGGGGGGCACTGAAGCTTTCTTT	CASNQQGGTEAFF	TRBD1	TRBJ1-1	few	TRBV6-2/TRBV6-3
TGCGCCAGCAGCCACGATGCTTACAATGAGCAGTTCTTC	CASSHDAYNEQFF	-	TRBJ2-1	many	TRBV5-1
TGCGCCAGCAGCTTGGTCCTGGGGGGAAGCTACGAGCAGTACTTC	CASSLVLGGSYEQYF	-	TRBJ2-7	-	TRBV5-1
TGTGCCAGCAGTTCCCCCCAGGGAGATAATTCACCCCTCCACTTT	CASSSPQGDNSPLHF	-	TRBJ1-6	many	TRBV27
TGTGCCATCAGGGACATAGCGGGAGGGCCAGATACGCAGTATTTT	CAIRDIAGGPDTQYF	TRBD2	TRBJ2-3	many	TRBV10-3
TGTGCTAGTGGTTTGGTACCCCGAGCACTAGCGGGACTCTCCGGGGGGTCTCCAGATACGCAGTATTTT	CASGLVPRALAGLSGGSPDTQYF	TRBD2	TRBJ2-3	many	TRBV12-5
TGCGCCAGCAGCCAAGACGTCGGGACAAAGACTGAAGCTTTCTTT	CASSQDVGTKTEAFF	-	TRBJ1-1	-	TRBV4-1
TGTGCCTGGAGTCTTACCGGGACAGATAACTATGGCTACACCTTC	CAWSLTGTDNYGYTF	TRBD1	TRBJ1-2	-	TRBV30
TGTGCCTGGAGTCTTACGAGTACCGGGGAGCTGTTTTTT	CAWSLTSTGELFF	-	TRBJ2-2	many	TRBV30
TGCGCCAGCAGGGAGGCGGGGGCGGGAGAGCCCCACAATGAGCAGTTCTTC	CASREAGAGEPHNEQFF	-	TRBJ2-1	-	TRBV10-1
TGCAGCGTAAAGGGACTAGCGGGGCTTGGCAATGAGCAGTTCTTC	CSVKGLAGLGNEQFF	TRBD2	TRBJ2-1	-	TRBV29-1
TGTGCCAGCAGAACCGGAGAGTTCTCCTACAATGAGCAGTTCTTC	CASRTGEFSYNEQFF	-	TRBJ2-1	-	TRBV6-1
TGTGCCTGGAACGGGATGGGCTACACTGAAGCTTTCTTT	CAWNGMGYTEAFF	-	TRBJ1-1	-	TRBV30
TGTGCCAGCAGTTACGGGACAGGGTTTGAAGATGGCTACACCTTC	CASSYGTGFEDGYTF	TRBD1	TRBJ1-2	many	TRBV7-9
TGCAGCGTTGACACCCACTCCTACAATGAGCAGTTCTTC	CSVDTHSYNEQFF	-	TRBJ2-1	-	TRBV29-1
TGTGCCAGCAGCTTGTGGACTAGCGCGGGCGAGCAGTACTTC	CASSLWTSAGEQYF	TRBD2	TRBJ2-7	many	TRBV11-2
TGCAGTGCTAGAATTAGAGCGCGTACTTACACAGATACGCAGTATTTT	CSARIRARTYTDTQYF	-	TRBJ2-3	many	TRBV20-1
TGTGCCAGCTCACCATTCGTGACAGGGACAGGCAATCAGCCCCAGCATTTT	CASSPFVTGTGNQPQHF	TRBD1	TRBJ1-5	many	TRBV18
TGTGCCAGCAGCGTAGTAGAGGTAGGCGAGCAGTACTTC	CASSVVEVGEQYF	-	TRBJ2-7	few	TRBV9
TGCAGTGCAAGCCCTGGACTAGCGGGAGCCCTCGATGAGCAGTTCTTC	CSASPGLAGALDEQFF	TRBD2	TRBJ2-1	few	TRBV20-1
TGTGCCAGCAAGGACAGGGGATCTCTTTCGCCCCAGCATTTT	CASKDRGSLSPQHF	TRBD1	TRBJ1-5	many	TRBV2
TGTGCCAGCAGTCCCCGGTGGGGGCTTCACTCCTACGAGCAGTACTTC	CASSPRWGLHSYEQYF	-	TRBJ2-7	-	TRBV27
TGTGCCAGCAGGCTCACAGGGGAGGGGACAGATACGCAGTATTTT	CASRLTGEGTDTQYF	-	TRBJ2-3	many	TRBV6-2/TRBV6-3